The sequence of this TCR beta chain was determined in a study of T cell responses to AZD1222 COVID-19 vaccine. Regarding this clone: Antigen: not known.

The germline CDR1 and CDR2 sequences are LGHNA and YNFKEQ. The CDR3 runs 20 residues. The ends lost 1 base at V and 1 base at J; junction bases unmatched: 17. Overall study results and limits: An increase in Spike-specific TCR breadth and depth was observed after two AZD1222 doses. Repertoires were obtained only post-peak T cell response. Females outnumbered males among donors, who were mostly white British; clonal diversity was possibly underestimated.

Sequencing used immunoSEQ multiplex PCR; TCRdb keeps in-frame clones, though not all of them. The table has 120,000 or so clones, 80% to 95% seen once; the top ten hold approximately 1%. Sequenced material: peripheral blood, taken on day 0 of AZD1222 vaccination. This receptor was taken from an adult in good health. The chain recombines TRBV4-2 with TRBJ2-7; 9 positions agree with TRBD2. In nucleotides, the CDR3 is TGTGCCAGCAGCCAAGGTTTTTCTGTCAGTTTAAGCGGGAGGTCCTACGAGCAGTACTTC. Protein sequence: CASSQGFSVSLSGRSYEQYF.